Each of the 2 T cell receptor beta chains below was sequenced from the same sample in a study of a mutant IDH1 vaccine in newly diagnosed glioma. Time point: week 47, end of study. Each vaccine dose was 300 ug of mutant IDH1 20-mer peptide, with topical imiquimod. The antigens for these receptors are not known. Here immunoSEQ multiplex PCR was the method, and the copy in TCRdb shows in-frame clones only, minus some. The data contain about 52,000 clones, approximately 80% of them seen just once; the ten biggest clones take up 4.9%. The sequenced sample was PBMCs, obtained from a glioma patient whose treatment included an IDH1 peptide vaccine. These receptors were taken from a middle-aged woman with glioma. Some clones in this sample may be carry-over from other donors' samples.

This clone occurred once. The CDR3 spells CAISESGIRAEAFF. The CDR3 DNA reads TGTGCCATCAGTGAGTCGGGTATTAGGGCTGAAGCTTTCTTT. V usage is TRBV10-3 and J usage is TRBJ1-1; no clear D gene. The germline V and J ends were trimmed by 0 bases and 6 bases, with 11 bases remaining between them. This CDR3 contains 14 residues. Per germline, CDR1 ENHRY and CDR2 SYGVKD.

The J gene is TRBJ2-3, the V gene TRBV10-2; 10 bases align to TRBD2. CDR1 WSHSY and CDR2 SAAADI come from the germline V gene. V was pared by 6 bases and J by 2 bases, with 5 bases of the junction left unmatched. This CDR3 is built from 15 residues. CDR3 loop: CASRASGGLTDTQYF. The CDR3 nucleotides read TGCGCCAGCAGAGCTAGCGGGGGACTCACAGATACGCAGTATTTT.